This record looks at one T cell receptor (beta chain) sequence and its context. Its antigen is currently unknown. RNA transcripts gave rise to amplified TCR beta CDR3 regions. First-round RT-PCR of the TCR CDR3 relied on the HTBI primer set. TCRdb analysed the multiplex PCR reads with MiXCR anew, one entry per CDR3 protein. The table shows 730,000 or so distinct CDR3 sequences, with approximately 19% occurring only once. The entry originates in a study of T cells in Graves' hyperthyroidism and ophthalmopathy. V was trimmed by 6 bases and J by 0 bases, leaving 12 bases between them. The CDR3 extends over 16 amino acids. The germline CDR1 and CDR2 sequences are MGHDK and SYGVNS. Newly diagnosed patients aged 18 to 65 had hyperthyroidism of under 2 months' duration. Sample collection date corresponds to first hyperthyroidism diagnosis, prior to any ophthalmopathy symptoms. PBMCs were sourced from more than 9 ml fresh peripheral blood.

Study findings and constraints: Ophthalmopathy and stable hyperthyroidism were told apart by a 13 V-J model.

The TCR originated in a woman aged 45-65 years with Graves' hyperthyroidism that later progressed to Graves' ophthalmopathy. Sequenced material: blood. This rearrangement joins TRBV25-1 to TRBJ1-6; possible D gene TRBD1, 6 bases. The CDR3 loop is CASRTGLSSYNSPLHF. The CDR3 region has the DNA TGTGCCAGCAGGACAGGTTTGAGCTCCTATAATTCACCCCTCCACTTT. The whole variable domain, remainder taken from reference TRBV25-1 and TRBJ1-6, is EADIYQTPRYLVIGTGKKITLECSQTMGHDKMYWYQQDPGMELHLIHYSYGVNSTEKGDLSSESTVSRIRTEHFPLTLESARPSHTSQYLCASRTGLSSYNSPLHFGNGTRLTVT.